Listed here are 27 T cell receptor beta chains from one sample, sequenced in a study of regulatory dendritic cells for organ transplantation. TCRdb's copy holds only in-frame clones and misses some; the assay was immunoSEQ multiplex PCR. The table includes roughly 35,000 clones, 70% to 90% detected once. The sequenced material came from naive CD4+ T cells from blood. Indicated subset: CD45RA+ naive T cells. These receptors were collected from a human donor in good health.

The V call is TRBV6-5, the J call TRBJ2-5; D uncertain. Germline CDR1 and CDR2: MNHEY and SVGAGI. The CDR3 consists of 11 residues. V was shortened by 7 bases and J by 4 bases, with 7 bases between the two germline ends. The CDR3 nucleotides are TGTGCCAGCAAGAGACGAGAGACCCAGTACTTC. Protein product: CASKRRETQYF.

The chain uses TRBV29-1 and TRBJ2-7, with 9 nucleotides matching TRBD1. With V trimmed by 4 bases and J by 5 bases, 9 bases remained unmatched. The CDR3 has 14 amino acids. CDR1 is SQVTM, CDR2 ANQGSEA, per germline. CDR3 DNA: TGCAGCGTTGGTCCCGACAGGGGGGATCACGAGCAGTACTTC. It encodes CSVGPDRGDHEQYF.

The gene calls are TRBV4-2 and TRBJ2-7; 10 positions match TRBD2. Looked up from germline, CDR1 is LGHNA and CDR2 is YNFKEQ. The CDR3 length is 17 residues. With 3 bases clipped from V and 3 bases from J, the junction kept 11 bases outside the gene matches. The CDR3 reads CASSQTNNGLAVYEQYF. CDR3 coding DNA: TGTGCCAGCAGCCAGACAAACAATGGACTAGCGGTCTACGAGCAGTACTTC.

The genes are TRBV5-4 and TRBJ2-2; D remains ambiguous. Germline CDR1 is SGHNT and CDR2 is YYREEE (reference sequence). V was trimmed by 4 bases and J by 6 bases, leaving 13 bases between them. The CDR3 length is 14 residues. Here the CDR3 DNA reads TGTGCCAGCAGCGATGGCGTCCGGGCCGGGGAGCTGTTTTTT. Protein product: CASSDGVRAGELFF.

This chain uses TRBV28 with TRBJ2-7, with 7 bases identical to TRBD2. V was pared by 4 bases and J by 3 bases, with 12 bases of the junction left unmatched. CDR1 and CDR2 (germline): MDHEN, SYDVKM. The CDR3 runs to 16 residues. This chain's CDR3 is CASSSSGAGVVYEQYF. The CDR3 region has the DNA TGTGCCAGCAGTTCCAGCGGGGCAGGTGTTGTCTACGAGCAGTACTTC. The variable domain in full, with the rest retrieved from reference TRBV28 and TRBJ2-7, is DVKVTQSSRYLVKRTGEKVFLECVQDMDHENMFWYRQDPGLGLRLIYFSYDVKMKEKGDIPEGYSVSREKKERFSLILESASTNQTSMYLCASSSSGAGVVYEQYFGPGTRLTVT.

The CDR3 nucleotides read TGTGCCAGCAGTTACCGGTTTTGGCAGAACACTGAAGCTTTCTTT. Translated, it gives CASSYRFWQNTEAFF. The chain recombines TRBV6-5 with TRBJ1-1; unclear D gene. The CDR3 is 15 amino acids. CDR1 and CDR2 from the germline V gene are MNHEY and SVGAGI. With 2 bases removed from V and 1 base from J, the gap between germline ends came to 11 bases.

V and J are TRBV29-1 and TRBJ2-4; 7 nucleotides match TRBD2. After removal of 7 bases from V and 7 bases from J, the junction contained 10 bases not matched to a gene. Germline CDR1 and CDR2: SQVTM and ANQGSEA. This CDR3 contains 13 residues. CDR3 amino acids: CSGGGGSTNIQYF. The CDR3 nucleotides read TGCAGCGGCGGAGGCGGGAGTACGAACATTCAGTACTTC.

V usage is TRBV29-1 and J usage is TRBJ2-3; TRBD2 matches 11 bases. CDR3 size: 15 residues. With V trimmed by 4 bases and J by 6 bases, 9 bases remained unmatched. Per the germline V gene, CDR1 is SQVTM and CDR2 is ANQGSEA. CDR3 loop: CSVGRSGRAYDTQYF. In DNA, the CDR3 is TGCAGCGTTGGTCGTAGCGGGAGGGCCTATGATACGCAGTATTTT.

This chain uses TRBV18 with TRBJ2-5; D ambiguous. Germline V lookup: CDR1 KGHSH, CDR2 LQKENI. CDR3 length equals 11 residues. V was pared by 6 bases and J by 5 bases, with 7 bases between. CDR3 protein: CASSDGETQYF. The DNA for the CDR3 is TGTGCCAGCTCGGATGGGGAGACCCAGTACTTC.

This clone showed up just once. The V call is TRBV10-3, the J call TRBJ2-7; no reliable D call. V was cut by 1 base and J by 6 bases, with 7 bases left in between. Germline loops: CDR1 ENHRY, CDR2 SYGVKD. CDR3 length: 12 residues. The CDR3 DNA follows: TGTGCCATCAGTGAGTATGGGGTCGAGCAGTACTTC. Protein product: CAISEYGVEQYF.

The V call is TRBV6-1, the J call TRBJ2-2; 9 bases are shared with TRBD2. This CDR3 has 17 residues. Looked up from germline, CDR1 is MNHNS and CDR2 is SASEGT. Unmatched junction bases numbered 10, after V lost 2 bases and J lost 6 bases. CDR3 loop: CASSEYPAGLAAGELFF. CDR3 bases: TGTGCCAGCAGTGAATACCCTGCGGGACTAGCTGCCGGGGAGCTGTTTTTT.

The rearrangement uses TRBV5-1 and TRBJ1-1, with D possibly being TRBD1 (5 bases). Deletions cut 0 bases from V and 0 bases from J, with 9 bases between. The CDR3 extends over 15 amino acids. CDR1 is SGHRS, CDR2 YFSETQ, per germline. CDR3 coding DNA: TGCGCCAGCAGCTTGGCTCCGGGACTGAACACTGAAGCTTTCTTT. This codes for CASSLAPGLNTEAFF.

This chain uses TRBV18 with TRBJ2-3; no firm D call. The CDR3 extends over 12 amino acids. Germline V gene sequence: CDR1 KGHSH, CDR2 LQKENI. V was pared by 5 bases and J by 6 bases, with 9 bases between. Here the CDR3 reads CASSGNRDTQYF. CDR3 coding DNA: TGTGCCAGCTCAGGGAATAGGGATACGCAGTATTTT.

The CDR3 region is CASSSRTGEHSPLHF. DNA for the CDR3: TGTGCCAGCAGCTCCCGGACAGGGGAGCATTCACCCCTCCACTTT. The V call is TRBV7-2, the J call TRBJ1-6; 9 bases are shared with TRBD1. There are 15 residues in the CDR3. Germline assignment: CDR1 SGHTA and CDR2 FQGNSA. The ends lost 4 bases at V and 8 bases at J; junction bases unmatched: 6.

The chain employs TRBV25-1 and TRBJ2-1; 7 nucleotides line up with TRBD2. Germline CDR1 MGHDK, CDR2 SYGVNS. This CDR3 contains 13 residues. Unmatched junction bases numbered 4, after V lost 7 bases and J lost 4 bases. The CDR3 DNA reads TGTGCCAGCAAAGAGCGGGAATACAATGAGCAGTTCTTC. Its protein product is CASKEREYNEQFF.

The chain is built from TRBV29-1 and TRBJ2-7; 8 bases line up with TRBD2. The CDR3 runs 14 residues. CDR1 and CDR2 from the germline V gene are SQVTM and ANQGSEA. After removal of 7 bases from V and 0 bases from J, the junction contained 8 bases not matched to a gene. The CDR3 nucleotides are TGCAGCGCTCGATCGGGAGGGGGCTCCTACGAGCAGTACTTC. It is translated as CSARSGGGSYEQYF.

V and J are TRBV11-2 and TRBJ2-5; TRBD1 agrees at 7 bases. Germline V CDR1 and CDR2: SGHAT, FQNNGV. V lost 2 bases to trimming and J lost 4 bases; unmatched junction nucleotides: 1. This CDR3 comprises 13 residues. The CDR3 DNA reads TGTGCCAGCAGCTTAAACAGGGGAGAGACCCAGTACTTC. It specifies CASSLNRGETQYF. Looking up the rest from reference TRBV11-2 and TRBJ2-5 gives the full variable domain: EAGVAQSPRYKIIEKRQSVAFWCNPISGHATLYWYQQILGQGPKLLIQFQNNGVVDDSQLPKDRFSAERLKGVDSTLKIQPAKLEDSAVYLCASSLNRGETQYFGPGTRLLVL.

CDR3 sequence reads: CASSLARASGGETQYF. The CDR3 DNA is TGTGCCAGCAGCTTAGCTCGGGCTAGCGGGGGGGAGACCCAGTACTTC. The chain combines TRBV7-2 with TRBJ2-5, with TRBD2 matching over 11 bases. The CDR3 sequence is 16 residues long. Germline V gene data show CDR1 as SGHTA and CDR2 as FQGNSA. The V gene end was trimmed by 0 bases and the J gene end by 5 bases; junction bases not matched to a gene: 5.

The rearrangement links TRBV25-1 to TRBJ2-4, with 7 bases fitting TRBD2. CDR1 is MGHDK and CDR2 is SYGVNS in the germline V gene. V lost 1 base to trimming and J lost 1 base; unmatched junction nucleotides: 7. This CDR3 has 17 residues. This chain's CDR3 is CASSEFRGVGAKNIQYF. DNA for the CDR3: TGTGCCAGCAGTGAATTTCGGGGGGTAGGCGCCAAAAACATTCAGTACTTC.

The rearrangement joins TRBV7-8 to TRBJ2-5; 9 bases map to TRBD1. With V trimmed by 4 bases and J by 5 bases, 2 bases remained unmatched. Germline V CDR1 and CDR2: SGHVS, FQNEAQ. This CDR3 comprises 13 residues. CDR3 nucleotides: TGTGCCAGCAGCTGGACAGGGGTGGAGACCCAGTACTTC. This translates into CASSWTGVETQYF.

J is TRBJ1-4 and V is TRBV7-2; perhaps TRBD1 as D (5 bases). Germline CDR1 reads SGHTA; CDR2 reads FQGNSA. Between the trimmed V and J ends, which lost 5 bases and 4 bases, there was a span of 14 bases. The CDR3 sequence is 15 residues long. CDR3 region: CASSAQGSLNEKLFF. Written as DNA, the CDR3 is TGTGCCAGCAGCGCCCAGGGATCCCTTAATGAAAAACTGTTTTTT.

The chain has TRBV2 and TRBJ1-4; D remains unclear. This CDR3 region has 14 residues. The ends were cut back, 5 bases at V and 8 bases at J, with 15 bases in the middle. CDR1 is SNHLY and CDR2 is FYNNEI in the germline V gene. CDR3 nucleotide sequence: TGTGCCAGCAGTCACCGGGCCTTGCGGGAAAAACTGTTTTTT. Amino acid sequence: CASSHRALREKLFF.

The gene calls are TRBV4-2 and TRBJ2-3; 11 positions agree with TRBD1. This CDR3 is built from 17 residues. With V trimmed by 1 base and J by 4 bases, 7 bases remained unmatched. Per germline, CDR1 LGHNA and CDR2 YNFKEQ. The CDR3 nucleotides are TGTGCCAGCAGCCAAGTCCGGACAGGGGGCGCGGCAGATACGCAGTATTTT. This codes for CASSQVRTGGAADTQYF.

This chain connects TRBV19 to TRBJ2-2; possible D gene TRBD2, 6 bases. V lost 2 bases and J 5 bases, leaving 15 bases between the germline ends. Germline CDR1 and CDR2: LNHDA and SQIVND (reference sequence). The CDR3 covers 16 residues. This CDR3 reads CASSIHDGRGTGELFF. CDR3 sequence (DNA): TGTGCCAGTAGTATACACGACGGGAGAGGTACCGGGGAGCTGTTTTTT. Full variable domain (outside the CDR3, taken from reference TRBV19 and TRBJ2-2): DGGITQSPKYLFRKEGQNVTLSCEQNLNHDAMYWYRQDPGQGLRLIYYSQIVNDFQKGDIAEGYSVSREKKESFPLTVTSAQKNPTAFYLCASSIHDGRGTGELFFGEGSRLTVL.

The V and J genes are TRBV28 and TRBJ2-1; the match to TRBD2 covers 10 bases. This CDR3 contains 15 residues. Germline V CDR1 and CDR2: MDHEN, SYDVKM. V dropped 5 bases and J dropped 7; count of bases not matched to a gene: 8. CDR3 loop: CASSPPTSGRNEQFF. CDR3 nucleotide sequence: TGTGCCAGCAGTCCACCGACTAGCGGGCGGAATGAGCAGTTCTTC.

The J gene is TRBJ1-5, the V gene TRBV27; a weak D match, TRBD1 (6 bases). CDR3 length equals 15 residues. Per germline, CDR1 MNHEY and CDR2 SMNVEV (reference sequence). Trimming removed 6 bases at V and 1 base at J, with 13 bases between. CDR3 sequence (DNA): TGTGCCAGCAGGACCCGACAGGAAAGCAATCAGCCCCAGCATTTT. Amino acid sequence: CASRTRQESNQPQHF.

This clone turned up a few times. The chain employs TRBV21-1 and TRBJ1-4. TRBV21-1 is a pseudogene locus. CDR3 length: 16 residues. CDR3 DNA sequence: TGTGCCAGCAGCAACCGAAGCCCGCGCTTAAATGAAAAACTGTTTTTT. Encoded protein: CASSNRSPRLNEKLFF.